This T cell receptor (beta chain) was identified in a study of CD8+ T cells in alopecia areata. Treatment in this sample: oral pan-JAK inhibitor, 5-10 mg twice daily. Sequencing used cDNA as its template, made by extracting RNA and reverse transcribing it. The data were produced by immunoSEQ multiplex PCR, yet TCRdb's version contains in-frame clones alone and is incomplete. The table records 200,000 to 250,000 clones, around three fifths of them present only once. Germline CDR1 MNHEY, CDR2 SVGAGI. Trimming took off 5 bases at V and 12 bases at J, with 17 bases between the two ends. The CDR3 covers 13 residues.

The chain combines TRBV6-5 with TRBJ2-1; TRBD2 is a possible D gene (5 bases). This TCR was recovered from a human donor with alopecia areata. Sequencing used CD4+ T cells sorted from blood, obtained at week 4, from a patient treated with tofacitinib. CDR3 protein: CASSASSGPGQFF. In DNA, the CDR3 is TGTGCCAGCAGTGCCTCCAGCGGCCCGGGGCAGTTCTTC.